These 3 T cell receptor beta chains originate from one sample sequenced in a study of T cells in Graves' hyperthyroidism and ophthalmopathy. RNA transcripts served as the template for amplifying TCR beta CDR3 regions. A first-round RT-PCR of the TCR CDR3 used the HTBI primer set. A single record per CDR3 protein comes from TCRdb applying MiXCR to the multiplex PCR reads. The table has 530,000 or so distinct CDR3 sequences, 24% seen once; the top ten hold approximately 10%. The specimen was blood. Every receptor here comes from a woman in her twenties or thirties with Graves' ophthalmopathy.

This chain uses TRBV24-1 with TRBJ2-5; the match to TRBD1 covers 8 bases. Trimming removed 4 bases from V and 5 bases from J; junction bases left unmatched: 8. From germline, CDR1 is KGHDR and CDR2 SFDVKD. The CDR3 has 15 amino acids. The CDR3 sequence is CATSDVGQAGETQYF. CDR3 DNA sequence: TGTGCCACCAGTGACGTGGGACAGGCGGGGGAGACCCAGTACTTC.

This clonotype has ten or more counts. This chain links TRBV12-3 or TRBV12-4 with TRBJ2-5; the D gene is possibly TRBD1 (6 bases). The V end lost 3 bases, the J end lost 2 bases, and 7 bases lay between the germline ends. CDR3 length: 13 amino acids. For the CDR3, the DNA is TGTGCCAGCAGTTTGAGGGGGCAAGAGACCCAGTACTTC. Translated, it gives CASSLRGQETQYF.

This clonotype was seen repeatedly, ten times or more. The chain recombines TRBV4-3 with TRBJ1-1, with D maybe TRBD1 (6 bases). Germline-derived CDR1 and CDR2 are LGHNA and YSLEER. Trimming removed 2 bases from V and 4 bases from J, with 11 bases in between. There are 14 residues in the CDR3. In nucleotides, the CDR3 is TGCGCCAGCAGCCAAAACAGGGAGGCCACTGAAGCTTTCTTT. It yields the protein CASSQNREATEAFF.